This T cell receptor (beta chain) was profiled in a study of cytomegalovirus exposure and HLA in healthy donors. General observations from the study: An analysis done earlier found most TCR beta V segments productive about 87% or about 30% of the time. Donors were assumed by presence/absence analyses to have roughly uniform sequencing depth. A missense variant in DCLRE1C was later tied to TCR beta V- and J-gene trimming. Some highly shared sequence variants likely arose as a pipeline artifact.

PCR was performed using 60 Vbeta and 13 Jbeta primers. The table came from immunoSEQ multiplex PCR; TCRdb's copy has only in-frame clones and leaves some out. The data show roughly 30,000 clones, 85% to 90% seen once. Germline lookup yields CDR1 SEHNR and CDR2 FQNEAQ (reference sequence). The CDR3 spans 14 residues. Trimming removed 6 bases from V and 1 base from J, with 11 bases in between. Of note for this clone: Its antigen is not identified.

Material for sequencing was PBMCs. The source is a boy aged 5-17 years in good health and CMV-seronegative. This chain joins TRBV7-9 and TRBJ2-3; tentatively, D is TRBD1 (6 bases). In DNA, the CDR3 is TGTGCCAGCAGTCCCGGGACACGCACAGATACGCAGTATTTT. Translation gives CASSPGTRTDTQYF.